The T cell receptor (beta chain) under discussion was sequenced for a study of blood T cells in healthy people across ages. A remark on this clonotype: Its specificity is unknown.

Findings and limits, study-wide: Both naive CD4+ cell counts and diversity were greater in long-lived donors than in aged donors.

With a J-beta primer mix and a sample-barcoded 5' primer, a second PCR ran about 7 to 12 cycles. Researchers report that each sample yielded at least 2.5 million CDR3-containing paired-end reads. TCRdb fed the 5' RACE reads into MiXCR, producing one record per CDR3 protein. The profile covers about 1.8 million distinct CDR3 sequences, with around half appearing a single time and approximately 2.1% taken by the ten largest. PBMCs, at least 7 million per sample, were isolated. This sequence was found in a woman between 35 and 50 years old in good health. Sequenced material: blood.

The CDR3 sequence: CASLGRGTDTQYF. DNA of the CDR3: TGTGCCAGCCTCGGCAGGGGCACAGATACGCAGTATTTT. This rearrangement joins TRBV6-6 to TRBJ2-3; a weak D match, TRBD1 (5 bases). Looked up from germline, CDR1 is MNHNY and CDR2 is SVGAGI (reference sequence). Between the trimmed V and J ends, which lost 8 bases and 1 base, there was a span of 10 bases. The CDR3 covers 13 residues.